Listed here is a single TCR beta chain. The junction and the germline gene differ at one end; a read error may be behind it. These data originate in a study of blood T cell repertoires in COVID-19. In the study overall: The analysed material was cDNA or gDNA that came from T cells, B-cell-depleted T cells, or PBMCs.

There are 13 residues in the CDR3. Germline-derived CDR1 and CDR2 are SQVTM and ANQGSEA. Repertoires were generated with immunoSEQ multiplex PCR, while TCRdb's copy carries only in-frame clones and drops some. The sample includes about 150,000 clones, 70% to 85% seen only once; the top ten take 0.63%. The receptor was isolated from a man in his sixties with COVID-19, enrolled during active disease. Sequenced material: peripheral blood. V gene TRBV29-1 combines with J gene TRBJ1-5; D call uncertain. The CDR3 is CSVQESGNQPQHF. As DNA, the CDR3 is TGCAGCGTTCAAGAGTCGGGCAATCAGCCCCAGCATTTT.